The rows below give T cell receptor beta chains drawn from one sample of a study of CD8 T cells in ankylosing spondylitis. TCRdb re-analysed the 5' RACE reads in MiXCR, keeping a single row per CDR3 protein. The table includes some 270,000 distinct CDR3 sequences, 32% detected once. The specimen was blood, either unsorted or a sorted T cell fraction (not recorded which). All receptors come from a male donor with ankylosing spondylitis or in good health (not recorded which). CDR3s include the opening cysteine and the closing phenylalanine or tryptophan. D genes are given only for firm matches. Not every row has a clone size; where given, it reads once, few, many or a size class.

clone size	V gene	J gene	D gene	CDR3 DNA	CDR3 protein
-	TRBV20-1	TRBJ2-3	-	TGCAGTGCCGAGAGCGGATCTAGCACAGATACGCAGTATTTT	CSAESGSSTDTQYF
-	TRBV5-1	TRBJ2-1	-	TGCGCCAGCAGCTTGGGCCCGGAGGCGACCGGGACCAATGAGCAGTTCTTC	CASSLGPEATGTNEQFF
few	TRBV20-1	TRBJ2-7	TRBD1	TGCAGTGCCGATGGGACAGAAGGCGAGCAGTACTTC	CSADGTEGEQYF
-	TRBV27	TRBJ2-1	TRBD2	TGTGCCAGCACCTTGCTAACTAGCGGGGGCCACAATGAGCAGTTCTTC	CASTLLTSGGHNEQFF
-	TRBV12-3/TRBV12-4	TRBJ2-3	TRBD2	TGTGCCAGCAGTTTACCTAGCGGGGGGCCCTATGCCATGGATACGCAGTATTTT	CASSLPSGGPYAMDTQYF
few	TRBV20-1	TRBJ2-2	-	TGCAGTGCTAGAGCGGGCACCAACACCGGGGAGCTGTTTTTT	CSARAGTNTGELFF
few	TRBV6-5	TRBJ2-3	-	TGTGCCAGCAGTTGGGTGGCGTTCCCCCCAGATACGCAGTATTTT	CASSWVAFPPDTQYF
-	TRBV20-1	TRBJ1-5	-	TGCAGTGCTAGACTACAAGGGAGCACCCAGCATTTT	CSARLQGSTQHF
-	TRBV7-3	TRBJ2-5	TRBD2	TGTGCCAGCAGCTTAAGTTCGGCTAGCGGGCAAGAGACCCAGTACTTC	CASSLSSASGQETQYF
few	TRBV20-1	TRBJ2-2	TRBD2	TGCAGTGCTAGAGTAGTAAGCGGGGGAAACACCGGGGAGCTGTTTTTT	CSARVVSGGNTGELFF
-	TRBV29-1	TRBJ2-1	-	TGCAGCGTTGAGGGGGGTCCTAGGGGTGAGCAGTTCTTC	CSVEGGPRGEQFF
-	TRBV5-1	TRBJ1-2	-	TGCGCCAGCAGCTTGGGGCAGCTGATGGATGGCTACACCTTC	CASSLGQLMDGYTF
many	TRBV20-1	TRBJ1-1	-	TGCAGTGCATATGACAGCGAAACAGTTTTCGTGAACACTGAAGCTTTCTTT	CSAYDSETVFVNTEAFF
-	TRBV27	TRBJ1-5	-	TGTGCCAGCAGTAAATGGGATGGGGGGAGCAATCAGCCCCAGCATTTT	CASSKWDGGSNQPQHF
-	TRBV20-1	TRBJ1-4	TRBD1	TGCAGTGCTAGAGGACAGGGGATTGCAACTAATGAAAAACTGTTTTTT	CSARGQGIATNEKLFF
few	TRBV20-1	TRBJ2-1	TRBD2	TGCAGTGCTGGGATAGCGGGGGGGCGGGGTGAGCAGTTCTTC	CSAGIAGGRGEQFF
few	TRBV20-1	TRBJ2-1	TRBD1	TGCAGTGCTAAGGACAGGGCCTACAATGAGCAGTTCTTC	CSAKDRAYNEQFF
-	TRBV11-2	TRBJ1-2	-	TGTGCCAGCAATAGGGAGGTCGCTAACTATGGCTACACCTTC	CASNREVANYGYTF
-	TRBV5-1	TRBJ2-5	TRBD2	TGCGCCAGCAGCCTGGGCGGGGGGGACCAAGAGACCCAGTACTTC	CASSLGGGDQETQYF
-	TRBV20-1	TRBJ2-7	-	TGCAGTTCCGAAGGGCCGGCAGCTCCTAAGATTTACGAGCAGTACTTC	CSSEGPAAPKIYEQYF
few	TRBV6-1	TRBJ1-5	-	TGTGCCACCAAAAAGGTTGACAGCAATCAGCCCCAGCATTTT	CATKKVDSNQPQHF
-	TRBV5-1	TRBJ2-2	-	TGCGCCAGCAGCTTCCTGGCAGGGGGGTCCGGGGAGCTGTTTTTT	CASSFLAGGSGELFF
-	TRBV9	TRBJ2-5	-	TGTGCCAGCAGCGACCACTCGGGCGGGACCCAGTACTTC	CASSDHSGGTQYF
-	TRBV20-1	TRBJ1-6	TRBD1	TGCAGTGCAGACAGGGGTTCCGGAGGTGGGTCACCCCTCCACTTT	CSADRGSGGGSPLHF
-	TRBV5-4	TRBJ2-6	TRBD2	TGTGCCAGCAGCAGAAGCGGGGGGATAGGCTCTGGGGCCAACGTCCTGACTTTC	CASSRSGGIGSGANVLTF
-	TRBV15	TRBJ1-1	-	TGTGCCACCAGCAGTGTCCAGGGGTCCACTGAAGCTTTCTTT	CATSSVQGSTEAFF
-	TRBV29-1	TRBJ2-1	-	TGCAGCGTTGATCTCAGCGTTCTCCTCAATGAGCAGTTCTTC	CSVDLSVLLNEQFF
-	TRBV20-1	TRBJ2-7	-	TGCAGTGCTAGTTACGGGGGCGGGGAGCAGTACTTC	CSASYGGGEQYF
many	TRBV20-1	TRBJ2-1	TRBD2	TGCAGTGCTGATCGGGGGGTAGCGTACAATGAGCAGTTCTTC	CSADRGVAYNEQFF
-	TRBV25-1	TRBJ2-5	TRBD2	TGTGCCAGCCGCCCGGGGGGGTTTGAGACCCAGTACTTC	CASRPGGFETQYF
-	TRBV12-3/TRBV12-4	TRBJ1-1	-	TGTGCCAGCAGTTTAATCATGAACACTGAAGCTTTCTTT	CASSLIMNTEAFF
few	TRBV10-3	TRBJ1-2	-	TGTGCCATCAGTGAGACAGCCGGGGCCACCTTCGGAGGCTACACCTTC	CAISETAGATFGGYTF
-	TRBV11-3	TRBJ2-1	-	TGTGCCAGCAGCGTATTCCCCGGGGCCCCATACAATGAGCAGTTCTTC	CASSVFPGAPYNEQFF
-	TRBV2	TRBJ2-5	-	TGTGCCAGCATAGTCTTCCGGGGCCGAACCCAAGAGACCCAGTACTTC	CASIVFRGRTQETQYF
many	TRBV29-1	TRBJ2-7	TRBD1	TGCAGCGTGGCCTCCGGGACAGGGGCTTTCAGTTTCGAGTACGAGCAGTACTTC	CSVASGTGAFSFEYEQYF
few	TRBV12-3/TRBV12-4	TRBJ1-2	TRBD1	TGTGCCAGCAGTTTAACAGGGGACGGCTATGGCTACACCTTC	CASSLTGDGYGYTF